The entry below gives a single T cell receptor (beta chain) sequence along with its context. Its specificity is unknown. The time point: newly diagnosed GD, antithyroid drugs for less than 3 months. RNA isolated from PBMCs was used to make the TCR library. Sequencing libraries for TCR beta were prepared with iRepertoire HTBI primers and Arm-PCR of CDR3 regions. TCRdb recomputed calls from the multiplex PCR reads with MiXCR, one row per CDR3 protein. Altogether around 400,000 distinct CDR3 sequences are present, around 16% being singletons, with the ten largest covering approximately 8%. This specimen comes from a study of regulatory T cells in long-lasting Graves disease. On the study more broadly: Freshly diagnosed Graves' patients had used antithyroid drugs for under 3 months. Study-level findings and limits: Thyroid tissue was not sampled; only peripheral blood was.

With V trimmed by 0 bases and J by 6 bases, 5 bases remained unmatched. CDR3 length: 15 amino acids. Looked up from germline, CDR1 is SGHVS and CDR2 is FNYEAQ. The same specimen was also included in a second study, on T cells in Graves' hyperthyroidism and ophthalmopathy. As that report states: Classification by a 13 V-J model distinguished ophthalmopathy from stable hyperthyroidism.

The starting material was peripheral blood mononuclear cells (PBMCs), obtained at new diagnosis, from a patient treated with antithyroid drugs. The rearrangement links TRBV7-6 to TRBJ2-1, with TRBD1 matching 7 bases. The source is a woman aged 35 to 49 with Graves disease. The CDR3 DNA reads TGTGCCAGCAGCTTAGCCCTAGACAGGGTCAATGAGCAGTTCTTC. It encodes CASSLALDRVNEQFF. The full variable domain, in which reference TRBV7-6 and TRBJ2-1 provide the parts outside the CDR3, is GAGVSQSPRYKVTKRGQDVALRCDPISGHVSLYWYRQALGQGPEFLTYFNYEAQQDKSGLPNDRFSAERPEGSISTLTIQRTEQRDSAMYRCASSLALDRVNEQFFGPGTRLTVL.